The clone carrying this T cell receptor (beta chain) was detected many times. This record comes from a study of T-cell reconstitution after alpha-beta-depleted transplantation in children. Trimming shortened V by 5 bases and J by 3 bases, and 14 bases separated the two germline ends. This CDR3 is built from 13 residues. Germline assignment: CDR1 DFQATT and CDR2 SNEGSKA (reference sequence). Unique molecular identifiers were used to barcode this TCRbeta library. Each CDR3 protein is one row after TCRdb ran MiXCR on the PCR reads. The table shows about 690,000 distinct CDR3 sequences, with around 17% occurring only once.

The sequencing used PBMCs from the stem cell graft donor, collected from the stem cell graft. This clonotype originated in a human donor who donated a stem cell graft to a child with acute myeloid leukemia. The gene calls are TRBV20-1 and TRBJ2-7; D is possibly TRBD1 (6 bases). The CDR3 DNA sequence: TGCAGTGCTGAGGGACACTCGGACTACGAGCAGTACTTC. This sequence encodes CSAEGHSDYEQYF.